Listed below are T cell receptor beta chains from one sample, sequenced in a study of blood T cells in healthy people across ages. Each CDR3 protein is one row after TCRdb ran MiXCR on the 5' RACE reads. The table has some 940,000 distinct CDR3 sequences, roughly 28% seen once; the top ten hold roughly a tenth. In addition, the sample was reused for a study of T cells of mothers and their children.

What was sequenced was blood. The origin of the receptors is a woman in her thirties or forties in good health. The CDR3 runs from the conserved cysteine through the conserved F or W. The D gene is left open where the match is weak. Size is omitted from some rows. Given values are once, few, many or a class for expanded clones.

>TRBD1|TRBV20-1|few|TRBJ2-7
CSAPPGQGIDEQYF
TGCAGTGCGCCGCCGGGACAGGGGATTGACGAGCAGTACTTC
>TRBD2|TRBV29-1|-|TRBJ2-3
CSVVAGTSTDTQYF
TGCAGCGTGGTAGCGGGGACTAGCACAGATACGCAGTATTTT
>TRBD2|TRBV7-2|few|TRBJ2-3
CASSLAGTSERNTQYF
TGTGCCAGCAGCTTAGCCGGGACTAGCGAGAGGAATACGCAGTATTTT
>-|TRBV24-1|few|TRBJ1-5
CATSDYGVHQPQHF
TGTGCCACCAGTGATTACGGAGTCCATCAGCCCCAGCATTTT
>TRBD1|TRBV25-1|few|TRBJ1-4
CASTGTGYREKLFF
TGTGCCAGCACGGGGACAGGGTACCGTGAAAAACTGTTTTTT
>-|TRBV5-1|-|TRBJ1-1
CASSLAVFSYMNTEAFF
TGCGCCAGCAGCTTGGCTGTATTTAGTTACATGAACACTGAAGCTTTCTTT
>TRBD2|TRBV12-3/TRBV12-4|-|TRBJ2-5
CASSGFGGGRETQYF
TGTGCCAGCAGTGGGTTTGGGGGGGGTCGAGAGACCCAGTACTTC
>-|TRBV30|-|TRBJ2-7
CAWRYGQGSYEQYF
TGTGCCTGGAGGTATGGGCAGGGCTCCTACGAGCAGTACTTC
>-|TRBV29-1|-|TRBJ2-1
CSVDWGRGSYNEQFF
TGCAGCGTTGATTGGGGGAGAGGCTCCTACAATGAGCAGTTCTTC
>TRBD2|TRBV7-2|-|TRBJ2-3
CASSPQRGGSQETQYF
TGTGCCAGCAGCCCACAGCGGGGCGGTTCCCAAGAGACGCAGTATTTT
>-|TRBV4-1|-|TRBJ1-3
CASSQSPQSSGNTIYF
TGCGCCAGCAGCCAATCTCCTCAGAGCTCTGGAAACACCATATATTTT
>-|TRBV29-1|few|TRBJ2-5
CSPLGQGGTQYF
TGCAGCCCATTAGGTCAGGGAGGGACCCAGTACTTC
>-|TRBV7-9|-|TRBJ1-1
CASSSGLLEAFF
TGTGCCAGCAGCTCCGGACTTCTTGAAGCTTTCTTT
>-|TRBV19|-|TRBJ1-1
CASLQPNTEAFF
TGTGCCAGTCTACAACCGAACACTGAAGCTTTCTTT
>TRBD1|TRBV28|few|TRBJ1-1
CASCPPTGLRTEAFF
TGTGCCAGCTGTCCCCCGACAGGGCTTCGGACTGAAGCTTTCTTT
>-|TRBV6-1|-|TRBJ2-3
CASAGFTDTQYF
TGTGCCAGCGCAGGGTTCACAGATACGCAGTATTTT
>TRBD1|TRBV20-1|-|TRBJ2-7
CSARGPGGRGEQYF
TGCAGTGCTAGAGGCCCAGGGGGTAGGGGCGAGCAGTACTTC
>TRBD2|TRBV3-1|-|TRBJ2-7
CASSQVILAGGNEQYF
TGTGCCAGCAGCCAAGTGATCCTAGCGGGGGGCAATGAGCAGTACTTC
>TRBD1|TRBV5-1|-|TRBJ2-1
CASSLGNFRDRGGGEQFF
TGCGCCAGCAGCTTGGGCAATTTCCGGGACAGGGGAGGGGGCGAGCAGTTCTTC
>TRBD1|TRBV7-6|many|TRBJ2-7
CASSSGTDYEQYF
TGTGCCAGCAGCTCCGGGACAGACTACGAGCAGTACTTC
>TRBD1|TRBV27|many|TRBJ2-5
CASSVGTGLQETQYF
TGTGCCAGCAGTGTAGGGACAGGGTTACAAGAGACCCAGTACTTC
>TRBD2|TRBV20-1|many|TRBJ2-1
CSARLGRVNEQFF
TGCAGTGCTAGACTAGGGAGGGTCAATGAGCAGTTCTTC
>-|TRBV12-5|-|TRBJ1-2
CAGGLVLGVYGYTF
TGTGCTGGTGGTTTGGTACTGGGCGTCTATGGCTACACCTTC
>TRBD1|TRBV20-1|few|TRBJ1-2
CSAPGGAYGYTF
TGCAGTGCTCCAGGGGGAGCCTATGGCTACACCTTC
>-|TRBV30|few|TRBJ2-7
CAWNRQPREQYF
TGTGCCTGGAATCGACAGCCCCGCGAGCAGTACTTC
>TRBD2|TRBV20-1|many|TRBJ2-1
CSARTLAGGLVNEQFF
TGCAGTGCTAGGACTTTAGCGGGGGGGCTAGTAAATGAGCAGTTCTTC
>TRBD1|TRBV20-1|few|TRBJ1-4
CSAPPGQGDEKLFF
TGCAGTGCACCTCCGGGACAGGGGGATGAAAAACTGTTTTTT
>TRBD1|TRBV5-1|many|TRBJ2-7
CASSPRDSFSYEQYF
TGCGCCAGCAGCCCCCGGGACAGTTTCTCCTACGAGCAGTACTTC
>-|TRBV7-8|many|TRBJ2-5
CASRESLGARGETQYF
TGTGCCAGCAGGGAATCCTTAGGTGCCAGGGGAGAGACCCAGTACTTC
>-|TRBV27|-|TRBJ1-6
CASSILSGTEYNSPLHF
TGTGCCAGCAGTATCCTCTCCGGGACGGAATATAATTCACCCCTCCACTTT
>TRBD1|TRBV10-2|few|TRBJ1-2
CASSEPGQAHGYTF
TGCGCCAGCAGTGAGCCTGGACAGGCCCATGGCTACACCTTC
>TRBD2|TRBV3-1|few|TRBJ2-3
CASSLKEEVWGGTTDTQYF
TGTGCCAGCAGCTTAAAGGAGGAGGTGTGGGGGGGAACCACAGATACGCAGTATTTT
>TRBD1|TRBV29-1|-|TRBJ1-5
CSVATGGGNQPQHF
TGCAGCGTCGCAACAGGGGGCGGCAATCAGCCCCAGCATTTT
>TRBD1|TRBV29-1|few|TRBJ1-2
CSVLPDDRENYGYTF
TGCAGCGTACTTCCGGACGACAGGGAAAACTATGGCTACACCTTC
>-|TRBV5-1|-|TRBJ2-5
CASSLAQPQETQYF
TGCGCCAGCAGCTTGGCACAGCCTCAAGAGACCCAGTACTTC
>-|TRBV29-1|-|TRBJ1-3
CSGSSGNTIYF
TGCAGCGGGAGCTCTGGAAACACCATATATTTT
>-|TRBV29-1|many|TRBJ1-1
CSVLGQINTEAFF
TGCAGCGTGCTTGGACAGATCAACACTGAAGCTTTCTTT
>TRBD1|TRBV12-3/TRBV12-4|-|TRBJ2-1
CASSRGQDNEQFF
TGTGCCAGCAGCCGTGGACAGGACAATGAGCAGTTCTTC
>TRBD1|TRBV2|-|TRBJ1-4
CASSITGALKGLFF
TGTGCCAGCAGCATTACAGGGGCCTTGAAAGGACTGTTTTTT
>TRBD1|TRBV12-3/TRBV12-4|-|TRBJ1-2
CASSADRDFFYGYTF
TGTGCCAGCAGTGCGGACAGGGACTTCTTCTATGGCTACACCTTC
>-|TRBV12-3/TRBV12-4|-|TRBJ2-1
CASSPGRSGNEQFF
TGTGCCAGCAGTCCCGGACGGTCGGGCAATGAGCAGTTCTTC
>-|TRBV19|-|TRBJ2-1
CASRAGHLSHNEQFF
TGTGCCAGTAGGGCGGGACACCTTTCCCACAATGAGCAGTTCTTC
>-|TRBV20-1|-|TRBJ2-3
CSASADSTDTQYF
TGCAGTGCTAGTGCAGACAGCACAGATACGCAGTATTTT
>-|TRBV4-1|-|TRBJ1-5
CASSLVGGASQPQHF
TGCGCCAGCAGCCTCGTTGGGGGGGCTAGTCAGCCCCAGCATTTT
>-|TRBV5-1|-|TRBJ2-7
CASSLESAYEQYF
TGCGCCAGCAGCTTGGAGTCGGCCTACGAGCAGTACTTC
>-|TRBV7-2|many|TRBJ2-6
CASSSRVTGANVLTF
TGTGCCAGCAGCTCAAGGGTAACTGGGGCCAACGTCCTGACTTTC
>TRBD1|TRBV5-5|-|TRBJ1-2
CASSQETGAPSYGYTF
TGTGCCAGCAGCCAAGAGACAGGGGCACCGAGCTATGGCTACACCTTC
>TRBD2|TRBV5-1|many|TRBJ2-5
CASSLTSGGAKTQYF
TGCGCCAGCAGCTTGACTAGCGGGGGGGCAAAGACCCAGTACTTC
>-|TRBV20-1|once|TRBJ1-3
CSARDSAGVASERNTIYF
TGCAGTGCTAGAGATTCGGCAGGGGTCGCCTCTGAGAGGAACACCATATATTTT
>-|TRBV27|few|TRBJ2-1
CASSFGGGPPYNEQFF
TGTGCCAGCAGTTTTGGGGGGGGGCCCCCTTACAATGAGCAGTTCTTC
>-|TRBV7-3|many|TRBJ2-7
CASSPWMAAEQYF
TGTGCCAGCAGCCCCTGGATGGCGGCGGAGCAGTACTTC
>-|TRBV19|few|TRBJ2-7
CASTGGYSYEQYF
TGTGCCAGTACCGGGGGATACTCCTACGAGCAGTACTTC
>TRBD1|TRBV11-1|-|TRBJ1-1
CASSPRTGGGEAFF
TGTGCCAGCAGCCCCCGGACAGGGGGAGGTGAAGCTTTCTTT
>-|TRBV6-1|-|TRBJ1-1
CATSGSLNTEAFF
TGTGCCACCTCCGGGAGCTTGAACACTGAAGCTTTCTTT
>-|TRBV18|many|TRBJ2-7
CASSPPGGGLSYEQYF
TGTGCCAGCTCACCTCCTGGTGGAGGGCTCTCCTACGAGCAGTACTTC
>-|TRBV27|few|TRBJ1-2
CASSFGTPPYGYTF
TGTGCCAGCAGTTTCGGGACACCACCTTATGGCTACACCTTC
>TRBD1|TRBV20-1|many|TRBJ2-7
CSASGGQGAYEQYF
TGCAGTGCCTCTGGGGGACAGGGGGCGTACGAGCAGTACTTC
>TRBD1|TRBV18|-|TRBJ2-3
CASSPPDRDTQYF
TGTGCCAGCTCCCCTCCGGACAGGGACACGCAGTATTTT
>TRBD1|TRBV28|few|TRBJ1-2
CASSTWTGIGYGYTF
TGTGCCAGCAGTACCTGGACAGGGATCGGCTATGGCTACACCTTC